The next 16 T cell receptor beta chains were all read from a single sample in a study of blood T cell repertoires in COVID-19. Profiled with immunoSEQ multiplex PCR; TCRdb holds only in-frame clones, not every one. The sample has 330,000 or so clones, around nine tenths seen once. Material: PBMCs or T cells enriched from blood (not recorded which). These receptors were collected from a woman aged 25 to 39 who had been exposed to COVID-19.

A remark on this clone: Other DNA sequences in this specimen translate into the identical CDR3. The chain uses TRBV30 and TRBJ2-7; D gene unclear. V dropped 0 bases and J dropped 6 bases, with 6 bases sitting between them. Germline lookup yields CDR1 GTSNPN and CDR2 SVGIG (reference sequence). This CDR3 is 11 amino acids long. In nucleotides, the CDR3 is TGTGCCTGGAGTGTTCTAAGCGAGCAGTACTTC. Translation: CAWSVLSEQYF.

The V call is TRBV28, the J call TRBJ2-3; no clear D gene. V was pared by 6 bases and J by 1 base, with 14 bases between. The V gene's germline CDR1 is MDHEN and CDR2 SYDVKM. The CDR3 is made up of 15 amino acids. In nucleotides, the CDR3 is TGTGCCAGCAGACTCTTAGATGTGGGCACAGATACGCAGTATTTT. This codes for CASRLLDVGTDTQYF.

In its sample, this clone was seen a few times. V and J are TRBV19 and TRBJ2-1; TRBD1 agrees at 8 bases. The J segment lost 8 bases and the V segment lost 6 bases, leaving 6 bases of the junction unmatched. Germline V gene sequence: CDR1 LNHDA, CDR2 SQIVND (reference sequence). CDR3 length: 13 residues. CDR3 sequence reads: CASSLQGGDEQFF. As DNA, the CDR3 is TGTGCCAGTAGCCTACAGGGGGGCGATGAGCAGTTCTTC.

The chain recombines TRBV5-1 with TRBJ1-1; D ambiguous. V gave up 0 bases and J gave up 2 bases, with 11 bases separating them. The CDR3 contains 15 residues. Germline V gives CDR1 SGHRS, CDR2 YFSETQ. The CDR3, as DNA: TGCGCCAGCAGCTTGGGGGCAGCCATAAACACTGAAGCTTTCTTT. Protein product: CASSLGAAINTEAFF.

This clone has just one count. The genes are TRBV19 and TRBJ2-3; 11 nucleotides line up with TRBD2. This CDR3 region has 15 residues. CDR1 is LNHDA, CDR2 SQIVND, per germline (reference sequence). V trimming: 5 bases; J trimming: 2 bases; junction bases outside the gene matches: 3. The CDR3 DNA follows: TGTGCCAGTAGTCCGGGACTAGCGGTCACAGATACGCAGTATTTT. This codes for CASSPGLAVTDTQYF.

The genes are TRBV7-9 and TRBJ2-1; 10 nucleotides line up with TRBD2. Germline trimming cut 5 bases from V and 8 bases from J; bases unmatched to any gene: 21. The germline gives CDR1 SEHNR, CDR2 FQNEAQ (reference sequence). CDR3 length: 19 amino acids. For the CDR3, the DNA is TGTGCCAGCAGCCTAATATCGGTTCGTCTAGCGGGAGATAGGGATGAGCAGTTCTTC. Its translation is CASSLISVRLAGDRDEQFF.

The genes are TRBV15 and TRBJ2-7, with D possibly TRBD1 on 6 matching bases. The CDR3 runs to 12 residues. Trimming left V 8 bases short and J 4 bases short, with 12 bases between. Germline lookup yields CDR1 LNHNV and CDR2 YYDKDF (reference sequence). CDR3 sequence: CATARQGYEQYF. The CDR3, as DNA: TGTGCCACCGCTCGGCAGGGGTACGAGCAGTACTTC.

This clone has just one count. The rearrangement links TRBV5-1 to TRBJ2-2; 9 nucleotides line up with TRBD2. This CDR3 spans 14 amino acids. Per the germline V gene, CDR1 is SGHRS and CDR2 is YFSETQ. V trimming: 3 bases; J trimming: 7 bases; junction bases outside the gene matches: 4. The CDR3 coding sequence is TGCGCCAGCAGCTCGCCAGCGGGAGGCGGGGAGCTGTTTTTT. Amino acid sequence: CASSSPAGGGELFF. Combining the CDR3 with reference TRBV5-1 and TRBJ2-2 gives the whole variable domain KAGVTQTPRYLIKTRGQQVTLSCSPISGHRSVSWYQQTPGQGLQFLFEYFSETQRNKGNFPGRFSGRQFSNSRSEMNVSTLELGDSALYLCASSSPAGGGELFFGEGSRLTVL.

Of note for this clone: Distinct nucleotide sequences in the sample also encode this CDR3. The chain couples TRBV29-1 to TRBJ1-1; 7 nucleotides line up with TRBD1. CDR3 length equals 13 residues. Unmatched junction bases numbered 5, after V lost 6 bases and J lost 1 base. From germline, CDR1 is SQVTM and CDR2 ANQGSEA. The DNA for the CDR3 is TGCAGCGTCCCGGGACAGCGGAACACTGAAGCTTTCTTT. Its translation is CSVPGQRNTEAFF. Complete variable domain (other parts from reference TRBV29-1 and TRBJ1-1): SAVISQKPSRDICQRGTSLTIQCQVDSQVTMMFWYRQQPGQSLTLIATANQGSEATYESGFVIDKFPISRPNLTFSTLTVSNMSPEDSSIYLCSVPGQRNTEAFFGQGTRLTVV.

This chain links TRBV28 with TRBJ2-2; 13 positions match TRBD2. The CDR3 sequence is 22 residues long. Trimming took 4 bases from V and 0 from J; bases not matched to a gene: 17. Germline V gives CDR1 MDHEN, CDR2 SYDVKM. CDR3 DNA: TGTGCCAGCAGTTGGACAACCGGACTAGCGGGAGCTCCGATGTCGAACACCGGGGAGCTGTTTTTT. Its protein is CASSWTTGLAGAPMSNTGELFF. The complete variable domain, with remaining parts taken from reference TRBV28 and TRBJ2-2, reads DVKVTQSSRYLVKRTGEKVFLECVQDMDHENMFWYRQDPGLGLRLIYFSYDVKMKEKGDIPEGYSVSREKKERFSLILESASTNQTSMYLCASSWTTGLAGAPMSNTGELFFGEGSRLTVL.

The gene calls are TRBV28 and TRBJ1-2, with 7 positions matching TRBD1. This CDR3 has 13 amino acids. The germline CDR1 and CDR2 sequences are MDHEN and SYDVKM. The trim removed 6 bases at V and 4 bases at J, leaving 5 bases unmatched. The CDR3 bases are TGTGCCAGCAGCCGACAGGGCGCCTATGGCTACACCTTC. Its protein is CASSRQGAYGYTF.

The CDR3 DNA follows: TGTGCCAGCAGTACCCCGGGGGGGTTCCTCACAGATACGCAGTATTTT. This codes for CASSTPGGFLTDTQYF. This sequence joins TRBV6-2 or TRBV6-3 and TRBJ2-3, with TRBD2 matching 8 bases. The J segment lost 2 bases and the V segment lost 5 bases, leaving 9 bases of the junction unmatched. The CDR3 consists of 16 residues. Germline V gene data show CDR1 as MNHEY and CDR2 as SVGEGT.

The chain employs TRBV19 and TRBJ2-6; TRBD1 might be the D (7 bases). Trimming took off 5 bases at V and 4 bases at J, with 15 bases between the two ends. CDR1 is LNHDA, CDR2 SQIVND, per germline (reference sequence). There are 16 residues in the CDR3. CDR3 nucleotides: TGTGCCAGTAGTTTGGAGGGGGCCTCCGGGGCCAACGTCCTGACTTTC. This gives the protein CASSLEGASGANVLTF.

The chain joins TRBV5-1 to TRBJ1-1, with D unclear. V lost 4 bases, J lost 0 bases, and 10 bases lay in between. CDR1 and CDR2 (germline): SGHRS, YFSETQ. The CDR3 loop spans 14 amino acids. CDR3 coding DNA: TGCGCCAGCAGCCCCGGTTATATGAACACTGAAGCTTTCTTT. The encoded protein is CASSPGYMNTEAFF.

This clone was observed a single time. The CDR3 DNA follows: TGCGCCAGCAGCACCATAGCGGGAGGCAACACAGATACGCAGTATTTT. Its protein is CASSTIAGGNTDTQYF. This sequence joins TRBV5-1 and TRBJ2-3, with 10 bases identical to TRBD2. The CDR3 loop spans 16 amino acids. The ends lost 4 bases at V and 2 bases at J; junction bases unmatched: 7. Germline V gene sequence: CDR1 SGHRS, CDR2 YFSETQ.

V is TRBV11-3 and J is TRBJ1-1, with 7 bases identical to TRBD1. This CDR3 is 15 amino acids long. V lost 4 bases, J lost 3 bases, and 8 bases stayed unmatched. CDR1 is SGHNT and CDR2 is YENEEA in the germline V gene. The CDR3 DNA reads as TGTGCCAGCAGCTCTGTAGGGGGCTCGGACACTGAAGCTTTCTTT. Translated: CASSSVGGSDTEAFF.